A selection of T cell receptor beta chains follows, all from one sample in a study of blood T cell repertoires in COVID-19. The data were produced by immunoSEQ multiplex PCR, yet TCRdb's version contains in-frame clones alone and is incomplete. The sample has around 110,000 clones, about 80% seen once; the top ten hold 4% to 4.5%. The sequenced material came from peripheral blood. The receptor source for this set is a man between 65 and 85 years old with acute or convalescent COVID-19. CDR3s include the opening cysteine and the closing phenylalanine or tryptophan. The D gene is left open where the match is weak. Some rows have no size entry. The others give once, few or many, or a class for an expanded clone.

j_call clone_size v_call d_call cdr3_aa cdr3_nt
TRBJ1-5 few TRBV10-3 . CAISESAGNQPQHF TGTGCCATCAGTGAGTCGGCAGGGAATCAGCCCCAGCATTTT
TRBJ2-7 once TRBV6-5 TRBD1 CASSYDRGHEQYF TGTGCCAGCAGTTACGACAGGGGCCACGAGCAGTACTTC
TRBJ2-1 . TRBV11-3 TRBD1 CASGQGHNEQFF TGTGCCAGCGGACAGGGTCACAATGAGCAGTTCTTC
TRBJ2-2 . TRBV18 . CASSEAAGGELFF TGTGCCAGCTCAGAGGCCGCGGGCGGGGAGCTGTTTTTT
TRBJ1-4 . TRBV5-1 TRBD1 CASSFGQGAEKLFF TGCGCCAGCAGCTTCGGACAGGGGGCGGAAAAACTGTTTTTT
TRBJ1-5 . TRBV29-1 . CSAGEGFNQPQHF TGCAGCGCTGGGGAGGGGTTCAATCAGCCCCAGCATTTT
TRBJ1-2 . TRBV18 . CASSDGGDYGYTF TGTGCTAGCTCGGATGGGGGGGACTATGGCTACACCTTC
TRBJ1-4 . TRBV7-8 TRBD1 CASRRLGAGGEKLFF TGTGCCAGCAGACGTCTCGGGGCAGGGGGTGAAAAACTGTTTTTT
TRBJ1-6 . TRBV5-5 . CASSGRNSYNSPLHF TGTGCCAGCAGCGGTAGAAACTCGTATAATTCACCCCTCCACTTT
TRBJ1-1 . TRBV7-2 . CASSLVEGAVEAFF TGTGCCAGCAGCTTAGTCGAAGGGGCCGTTGAAGCTTTCTTT
TRBJ2-3 . TRBV23-1 . CASSQKGGRSSTDTQYF TGCGCCAGCAGTCAAAAGGGAGGCAGGTCTAGCACAGATACGCAGTATTTT
TRBJ2-5 medium-sized TRBV2 . CARLPLAVLGQYF TGTGCCAGGCTGCCCTTGGCGGTCCTGGGCCAGTACTTC
TRBJ1-2 . TRBV29-1 . CSVEGPNTNYGYTF TGCAGCGTTGAAGGGCCAAACACTAACTATGGCTACACCTTC
TRBJ2-2 few TRBV10-2 . CASRRQKNTGELFF TGCGCCAGCAGGAGACAGAAGAACACCGGGGAGCTGTTTTTT
TRBJ1-5 . TRBV27 TRBD1 CASKRGLSSNQPQHF TGTGCCAGCAAAAGGGGGCTCTCTAGCAATCAGCCCCAGCATTTT
TRBJ1-1 . TRBV12-3/TRBV12-4 . CASSRYMNTEAFF TGTGCCAGCAGTCGTTATATGAACACTGAAGCTTTCTTT
TRBJ2-7 . TRBV5-1 . CASSLREASYEQYF TGCGCCAGCAGCCTCCGAGAGGCCTCCTACGAGCAGTACTTC
TRBJ1-1 . TRBV6-5 . CASSNAGMAFF TGTGCCAGCAGCAACGCGGGGATGGCTTTCTTT
TRBJ1-2 . TRBV7-2 TRBD1 CASSSGQGAKGYTF TGTGCCAGCAGCTCGGGACAGGGGGCGAAGGGCTACACCTTC
TRBJ1-1 few TRBV5-1 . CASSLMTSDTEAFF TGCGCCAGCAGCTTGATGACTTCTGACACTGAAGCTTTCTTT
TRBJ1-4 . TRBV12-5 . CASQYRAREKLFF TGTGCTAGTCAATACAGGGCAAGGGAAAAACTGTTTTTT
TRBJ2-1 few TRBV5-8 . CASSAGLSYNEQFF TGTGCCAGCAGCGCGGGCCTCTCCTACAATGAGCAGTTCTTC
TRBJ2-7 . TRBV7-2 TRBD2 CASSLVGGGSGYEQYF TGTGCCAGCAGCTTAGTCGGCGGGGGGTCCGGTTACGAGCAGTACTTC
TRBJ1-1 . TRBV19 . CASSSPTGNTEAFF TGTGCCAGTAGCTCCCCGACAGGGAACACTGAAGCTTTCTTT
TRBJ2-1 . TRBV18 . CASSPSAFEQFF TGTGCCAGCTCACCGAGCGCCTTTGAGCAGTTCTTC
TRBJ1-1 . TRBV15 TRBD1 CATSSGQGDWVTEAFF TGTGCCACCAGCAGCGGACAGGGGGACTGGGTCACTGAAGCTTTCTTT
TRBJ2-2 . TRBV20-1 TRBD2 CSASRGSGGNTGELFF TGCAGTGCTAGTCGGGGTAGCGGGGGTAACACCGGGGAGCTGTTTTTT
TRBJ2-1 once TRBV6-5 . CASSYSQSTREQFF TGTGCCAGCAGTTACTCCCAATCAACTCGTGAGCAGTTCTTC
TRBJ1-4 . TRBV5-1 . CASSPGDWGSEEKLFF TGCGCCAGCAGCCCGGGCGATTGGGGCTCGGAGGAAAAACTGTTTTTT
TRBJ2-1 . TRBV6-5 TRBD2 CASSSGTSGGAYEQFF TGTGCCAGCAGTTCCGGGACTAGCGGGGGGGCATATGAGCAGTTCTTC
TRBJ2-1 . TRBV6-5 TRBD2 CASSPGLAGYEQFF TGTGCCAGCAGTCCGGGACTAGCGGGCTATGAGCAGTTCTTC
TRBJ1-1 . TRBV7-3 TRBD1 CASSATGGGTEAFF TGTGCCAGCAGCGCGACAGGGGGAGGGACTGAAGCTTTCTTT
TRBJ1-2 . TRBV29-1 TRBD1 CSVDTGQGVTGYTF TGCAGCGTTGATACCGGACAGGGGGTTACTGGCTACACCTTC
TRBJ2-3 few TRBV29-1 TRBD2 CSVVRLAAADTQYF TGCAGCGTCGTCAGACTAGCGGCGGCAGATACGCAGTATTTT
TRBJ1-5 . TRBV15 TRBD1 CATSRGTSPGQGSGRSNQPQHF TGTGCCACCAGCAGAGGGACGTCTCCGGGACAGGGATCGGGACGGAGCAATCAGCCCCAGCATTTT
TRBJ1-1 . TRBV5-8 TRBD1 CASSLADRGLSTEAFF TGTGCCAGCAGCTTGGCGGACAGGGGGCTGAGCACTGAAGCTTTCTTT
TRBJ1-2 once TRBV18 . CASSPSRENGYTF TGTGCCAGCTCACCAAGCAGGGAAAATGGCTACACCTTC
TRBJ2-7 . TRBV7-2 TRBD1 CASSSRDRNEQYF TGTGCCAGCAGCTCCCGGGACAGGAACGAGCAGTACTTC
TRBJ1-5 . TRBV6-1 . CASSETQDSRGNQPQHF TGTGCCAGCAGTGAAACTCAAGACAGTCGCGGCAATCAGCCCCAGCATTTT
TRBJ1-1 . TRBV5-1 TRBD1 CASSLQGAGHTEAFF TGCGCCAGCAGCTTGCAGGGGGCCGGGCACACTGAAGCTTTCTTT
TRBJ1-1 . TRBV4-3 . CASSPTARVNTEAFF TGCGCCAGCAGCCCTACGGCCAGGGTGAACACTGAAGCTTTCTTT
TRBJ2-6 . TRBV2 . CASSDGVSGANVLTF TGTGCCAGCAGTGACGGGGTGTCTGGGGCCAACGTCCTGACTTTC
TRBJ2-1 . TRBV6-2/TRBV6-3 TRBD1 CASSFTGQAYNEQFF TGTGCCAGCAGTTTCACGGGACAGGCCTACAATGAGCAGTTCTTC
TRBJ1-4 . TRBV7-3 . CASSPSTNEKLFF TGTGCCAGCAGCCCCTCAACTAATGAAAAACTGTTTTTT
TRBJ2-2 . TRBV5-1 TRBD2 CASSPGLSPTGELFF TGCGCCAGCAGCCCGGGACTATCCCCCACCGGGGAGCTGTTTTTT
TRBJ1-2 . TRBV6-5 . CASSYSTRPPSYGYTF TGTGCCAGCAGTTACTCGACCAGGCCACCCTCTTATGGCTACACCTTC